Included here is one T cell receptor beta chain sequence, with context. The data derive from a study of blood T cell repertoires in COVID-19. For the study at large: Both acute and convalescent COVID-19 samples were obtained from the United States, Italy and Spain. The cDNA or gDNA used as material had been derived from T cells, B-cell-depleted T cells, or PBMCs.

CDR1 and CDR2 (germline): MNHEY, SMNVEV (reference sequence). V lost 2 bases and J lost 5, with 12 bases in between. The CDR3 runs 14 residues. Produced via immunoSEQ multiplex PCR; TCRdb's table is partial and in-frame only. The sample consists of roughly 100,000 clones, under 80% of them appearing once. V and J are TRBV27 and TRBJ2-5; tentative D call: TRBD2 (6 bases). The origin of this receptor is a woman in her 70s with acute or convalescent COVID-19. The sample taken for sequencing was peripheral blood. The CDR3: CASSLRSGRETQYF. CDR3 sequence (DNA): TGTGCCAGCAGTTTAAGATCAGGGAGGGAGACCCAGTACTTC.